Listed below are T cell receptor beta chains from one sample, sequenced in a study of T cells in Graves' hyperthyroidism and ophthalmopathy. Using its own MiXCR run on the multiplex PCR reads, TCRdb lists one record per CDR3 protein. Among 350,000 to 400,000 distinct CDR3 sequences, 14% to 15% were seen once, and the ten largest hold approximately 29%. Sequencing input: blood. Receptors originate from a woman in her 30s with Graves' hyperthyroidism. The CDR3 runs from the conserved cysteine through the conserved F or W. Fields, in order: V gene, clone size, J gene, D gene, CDR3 protein, CDR3 DNA. The D gene is left open where the match is weak. Not all rows give a size; the values are once, few, many and, for expanded clones, a class.

v_call: TRBV6-1; clone_size: many; j_call: TRBJ1-1; d_call: NA; cdr3_aa: CASSFQGLNTEAFF; cdr3_nt: TGTGCCAGCAGTTTTCAGGGGTTGAACACTGAAGCTTTCTTT
v_call: TRBV5-1; clone_size: many; j_call: TRBJ2-3; d_call: NA; cdr3_aa: CASSLGRAGTDTQYF; cdr3_nt: TGCGCCAGCAGCTTGGGGCGGGCAGGGACAGATACGCAGTATTTT
v_call: TRBV6-1; clone_size: many; j_call: TRBJ2-1; d_call: TRBD2; cdr3_aa: CARHSGAARNEQFF; cdr3_nt: TGTGCCAGACATAGCGGGGCCGCCCGCAATGAGCAGTTCTTC
v_call: TRBV30; clone_size: many; j_call: TRBJ1-1; d_call: NA; cdr3_aa: CAWTYYSDGTEAFF; cdr3_nt: TGTGCCTGGACCTATTATTCCGATGGCACTGAAGCTTTCTTT
v_call: TRBV20-1; clone_size: NA; j_call: TRBJ2-3; d_call: NA; cdr3_aa: CSAPRGLSTDTQYF; cdr3_nt: TGCAGTGCCCCCCGGGGACTGAGCACAGATACGCAGTATTTT
v_call: TRBV19; clone_size: NA; j_call: TRBJ2-7; d_call: NA; cdr3_aa: CASSSGGFYEQYF; cdr3_nt: TGTGCCAGTAGTAGTGGGGGTTTCTACGAGCAGTACTTC
v_call: TRBV3-1; clone_size: NA; j_call: TRBJ2-1; d_call: TRBD1; cdr3_aa: CASSQDTWTGRYEQFF; cdr3_nt: TGTGCCAGCAGCCAAGACACCTGGACAGGGCGATACGAGCAGTTCTTC
v_call: TRBV2; clone_size: many; j_call: TRBJ2-1; d_call: NA; cdr3_aa: CASSFTSSYNEQFF; cdr3_nt: TGTGCCAGCAGTTTCACGAGCTCCTACAATGAGCAGTTCTTC
v_call: TRBV3-1; clone_size: NA; j_call: TRBJ2-7; d_call: NA; cdr3_aa: CASSQVWTSPYEQYF; cdr3_nt: TGTGCCAGCAGCCAAGTGTGGACAAGCCCCTACGAGCAGTACTTC
v_call: TRBV4-2; clone_size: NA; j_call: TRBJ2-3; d_call: NA; cdr3_aa: CASSAAGATDTQYF; cdr3_nt: TGTGCCAGCAGTGCGGCTGGTGCCACAGATACGCAGTATTTT
v_call: TRBV6-5; clone_size: many; j_call: TRBJ2-3; d_call: TRBD1; cdr3_aa: CASSYTDRGTDTQYF; cdr3_nt: TGTGCCAGCAGTTACACGGACAGGGGAACAGATACGCAGTATTTT
v_call: TRBV30; clone_size: many; j_call: TRBJ2-2; d_call: NA; cdr3_aa: CAWSVLLQGRGGELFF; cdr3_nt: TGTGCCTGGAGTGTACTGCTCCAGGGTCGTGGCGGGGAGCTGTTTTTT
v_call: TRBV4-2; clone_size: NA; j_call: TRBJ1-1; d_call: NA; cdr3_aa: CASGGMDTEAFF; cdr3_nt: TGTGCCAGCGGAGGTATGGACACTGAAGCTTTCTTT
v_call: TRBV20-1; clone_size: many; j_call: TRBJ2-1; d_call: NA; cdr3_aa: CSARVNEQFF; cdr3_nt: TGCAGTGCTAGAGTGAATGAGCAGTTCTTC
v_call: TRBV5-6; clone_size: few; j_call: TRBJ1-2; d_call: NA; cdr3_aa: CASSPNPGLTSWGYGYTF; cdr3_nt: TGTGCCAGCAGCCCGAATCCGGGACTTACGTCCTGGGGCTATGGCTACACCTTC
v_call: TRBV12-3/TRBV12-4; clone_size: few; j_call: TRBJ2-1; d_call: TRBD2; cdr3_aa: CASSSLGGSFYNEQFF; cdr3_nt: TGTGCCAGCAGTTCTCTTGGCGGGAGCTTCTACAATGAGCAGTTCTTC
v_call: TRBV29-1; clone_size: few; j_call: TRBJ1-3; d_call: NA; cdr3_aa: CSATVSGNTIYF; cdr3_nt: TGCAGCGCGACAGTCTCTGGAAACACCATATATTTT